This T cell receptor (beta chain) was sequenced during a study of human versus mouse CDR3 diversity and MHC coevolution. At the level of the study: immunoSEQ was reported to reach one in 200,000 T cells sensitivity.

Sorting isolated naive CD4 T cells lacking CD45RO and expressing CD62L. On this clone itself: Its antigen is unidentified.

General study points: iCHAO1 estimated the human TCR beta repertoire at some 1.7 million clonotypes.

This CDR3 region has 15 residues. Germline CDR1 SGHTA, CDR2 FQGNSA. V trimming: 6 bases; J trimming: 3 bases; junction bases outside the gene matches: 10. Produced via immunoSEQ multiplex PCR; TCRdb's table is partial and in-frame only. The profile shows 86,000 or so clones, around 93% of them singletons. This TCR derives from a person aged 25 to 75 in good health. The specimen was naive CD4+ T cells from blood. Subset noted: CD45RO-negative CD62L-positive naive CD4 T cells. V and J are TRBV7-2 and TRBJ2-7; 8 nucleotides match TRBD1. The CDR3 spells CASSQYPDRDYEQYF. CDR3 bases: TGTGCCAGCAGTCAATATCCGGACAGGGACTACGAGCAGTACTTC.